Presented here are 9 T cell receptor beta chains from one specimen sequenced in a study of blood T cell repertoires in COVID-19. TCRdb keeps only in-frame clones here, not all; method: immunoSEQ multiplex PCR. The data show under 130,000 clones, around 66% seen once. The specimen sequenced was peripheral blood. These receptor sequences come from a man older than 75 with acute or convalescent COVID-19.

This sequence joins TRBV6-2 or TRBV6-3 and TRBJ1-2; D is perhaps TRBD1 (5 bases). Trimming stripped 8 bases from V and 5 bases from J, with 18 bases between. Per germline, CDR1 MNHEY and CDR2 SVGEGT. This CDR3 is 14 amino acids long. CDR3 residues: CASRLDGTLYGYTF. The CDR3 region has the DNA TGTGCCAGCCGCCTGGATGGGACTCTATATGGCTACACCTTC.

The chain joins TRBV2 to TRBJ2-3, with TRBD2 identical over 10 bases. Germline values: CDR1 SNHLY, CDR2 FYNNEI. This CDR3 comprises 15 residues. V gave up 6 bases and J gave up 8 bases; unmatched junction bases: 11. In nucleotides, the CDR3 is TGTGCCAGCAGGCCGACGCTAGCGGGAGTTATTACGCAGTATTTT. Translated, it gives CASRPTLAGVITQYF.

The V call is TRBV7-2, the J call TRBJ1-2, with 8 positions matching TRBD1. This CDR3 comprises 16 residues. Unmatched junction bases numbered 8, after V lost 1 base and J lost 4 bases. Germline V lookup: CDR1 SGHTA, CDR2 FQGNSA. In DNA, the CDR3 is TGTGCCAGCAGCTTAGATGACAGGGGTTTAGGCTATGGCTACACCTTC. It codes for CASSLDDRGLGYGYTF.

This sequence joins TRBV15 and TRBJ2-6; possible D gene TRBD2, 5 bases. The CDR3 spans 18 residues. Germline loops: CDR1 LNHNV, CDR2 YYDKDF (reference sequence). Deletions cut 0 bases from V and 0 bases from J, with 12 bases between. CDR3 coding DNA: TGTGCCACCAGCAGAGATCCCGTGGGGAGCTCTGGGGCCAACGTCCTGACTTTC. This encodes CATSRDPVGSSGANVLTF.

The chain recombines TRBV24-1 with TRBJ2-2; D may be TRBD2 (6 bases). The CDR3 is made up of 14 amino acids. Trimming pared 10 bases from V and 6 bases from J, leaving 17 bases between. Germline-derived CDR1 and CDR2 are KGHDR and SFDVKD. The CDR3, as DNA: TGTGCCACGGGGGGACTGGATCCGGCCGGGGAGCTGTTTTTT. This codes for CATGGLDPAGELFF.

The rearrangement joins TRBV28 to TRBJ2-5; maybe TRBD2 (5 bases). V was trimmed by 4 bases and J by 4 bases, leaving 10 bases between them. CDR1 MDHEN and CDR2 SYDVKM come from the germline V gene. The CDR3 spans 13 residues. The CDR3 nucleotides are TGTGCCAGCAGTTGGTCGGGGATAGAGACCCAGTACTTC. Protein: CASSWSGIETQYF.

This clone appeared a few times. V is TRBV7-8 and J is TRBJ1-6, with 7 positions matching TRBD1. Germline CDR1 and CDR2: SGHVS and FQNEAQ. CDR3 length: 14 residues. V shed 6 bases, J shed 8 bases, and the junction held 7 bases outside the gene matches. The CDR3 spells CASSEGGFHSPLHF. The CDR3 DNA is TGTGCCAGCAGTGAAGGGGGCTTTCATTCACCCCTCCACTTT. Drawing the rest from reference TRBV7-8 and TRBJ1-6, the complete variable domain is GAGVSQSPRYKVAKRGQDVALRCDPISGHVSLFWYQQALGQGPEFLTYFQNEAQLDKSGLPSDRFFAERPEGSVSTLKIQRTQQEDSAVYLCASSEGGFHSPLHFGNGTRLTVT.

Many counts were recorded for this clone. The chain carries TRBV4-2 and TRBJ1-1; the match to TRBD1 covers 7 bases. The length of the CDR3 is 14 residues. V was pared by 3 bases and J by 2 bases, with 3 bases of the junction left unmatched. CDR1 and CDR2 (germline): LGHNA, YNFKEQ. CDR3 protein: CASSQGTDNTEAFF. CDR3 DNA: TGTGCCAGCAGCCAGGGGACAGATAACACTGAAGCTTTCTTT.

The genes are TRBV3-1 (or the pseudogene TRBV3-2) and TRBJ2-1; 7 bases are a match to TRBD2. CDR3 length equals 16 residues. Trimming cost V 3 bases and J 7 bases; bases outside gene matches: 12. Germline CDR1 and CDR2: LGHDT and YNNKEL (reference sequence). The CDR3 DNA reads as TGTGCCAGCAGCCAGGAAGCGGGAATTTTGGGAAATGAGCAGTTCTTC. This sequence encodes CASSQEAGILGNEQFF.